This T cell receptor beta chain comes out of a study of cytomegalovirus exposure and HLA in healthy donors. Study conclusions and caveats: Looking again later, the authors saw that most CMV-associated TCR beta chains seemed HLA-restricted.

A few counts support this clone. Its antigen is still unknown. This CDR3 spans 13 amino acids. The V end lost 2 bases, the J end lost 4 bases, and 6 bases lay between the germline ends. Germline V gives CDR1 ENHRY, CDR2 SYGVKD. PCR involved 60 Vbeta and 13 Jbeta primers. Sequenced by immunoSEQ multiplex PCR; TCRdb stores in-frame clones only, minus some. The sample holds about 130,000 clones, 65% to 85% seen once. Specimen: PBMCs. V gene TRBV10-3 combines with J gene TRBJ1-5; no clear D gene. The TCR sequence derives from a man between 50 and 59 years old in good health and CMV-seronegative. CDR3 loop: CAISETENQPQHF. The CDR3 DNA is TGTGCCATCAGTGAGACAGAGAATCAGCCCCAGCATTTT.